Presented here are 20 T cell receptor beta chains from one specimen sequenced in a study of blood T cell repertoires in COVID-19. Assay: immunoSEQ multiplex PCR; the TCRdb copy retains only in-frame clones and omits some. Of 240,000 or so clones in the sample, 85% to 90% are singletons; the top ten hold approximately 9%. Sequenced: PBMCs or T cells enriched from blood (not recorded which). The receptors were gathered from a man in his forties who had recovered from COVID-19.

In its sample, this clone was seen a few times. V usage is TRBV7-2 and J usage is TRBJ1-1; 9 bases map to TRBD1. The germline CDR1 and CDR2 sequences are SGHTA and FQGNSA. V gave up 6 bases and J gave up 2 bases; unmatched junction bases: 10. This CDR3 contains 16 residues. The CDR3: CASRSGTGYLNTEAFF. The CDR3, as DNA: TGTGCCAGCAGGTCGGGGACAGGGTATTTAAACACTGAAGCTTTCTTT.

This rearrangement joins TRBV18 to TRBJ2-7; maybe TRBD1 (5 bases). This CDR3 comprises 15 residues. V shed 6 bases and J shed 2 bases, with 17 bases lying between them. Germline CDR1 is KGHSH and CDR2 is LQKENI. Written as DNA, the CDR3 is TGTGCCAGCTCTCCAGGGTGGGCCGACACCTACGAGCAGTACTTC. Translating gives CASSPGWADTYEQYF.

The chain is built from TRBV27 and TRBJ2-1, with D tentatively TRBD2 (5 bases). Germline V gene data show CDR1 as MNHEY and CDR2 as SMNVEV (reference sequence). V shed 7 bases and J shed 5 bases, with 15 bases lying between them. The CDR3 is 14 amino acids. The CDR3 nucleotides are TGTGCCAGCAAACGTAGAGGGTCGAACAATGAGCAGTTCTTC. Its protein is CASKRRGSNNEQFF.

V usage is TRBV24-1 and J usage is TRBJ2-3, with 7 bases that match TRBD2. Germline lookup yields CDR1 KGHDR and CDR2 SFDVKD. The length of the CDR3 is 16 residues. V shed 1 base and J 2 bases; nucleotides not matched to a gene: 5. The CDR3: CATSDFVSGATDTQYF. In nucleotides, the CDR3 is TGTGCCACCAGTGATTTCGTCAGCGGGGCCACAGATACGCAGTATTTT.

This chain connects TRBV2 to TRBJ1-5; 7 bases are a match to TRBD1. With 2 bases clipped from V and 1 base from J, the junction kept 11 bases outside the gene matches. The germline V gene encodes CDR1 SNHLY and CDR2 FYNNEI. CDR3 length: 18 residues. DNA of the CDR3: TGTGCCAGCAGTGAAAGTGTAGAGGGGGCTTGGAGCAATCAGCCCCAGCATTTT. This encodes CASSESVEGAWSNQPQHF.

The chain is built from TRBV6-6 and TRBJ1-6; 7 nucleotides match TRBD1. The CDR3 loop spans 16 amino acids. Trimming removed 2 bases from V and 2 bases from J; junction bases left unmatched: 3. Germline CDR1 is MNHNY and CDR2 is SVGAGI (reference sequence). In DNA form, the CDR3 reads TGTGCCAGCAGTTACGCGACAGGGACCTATAATTCACCCCTCCACTTT. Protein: CASSYATGTYNSPLHF.

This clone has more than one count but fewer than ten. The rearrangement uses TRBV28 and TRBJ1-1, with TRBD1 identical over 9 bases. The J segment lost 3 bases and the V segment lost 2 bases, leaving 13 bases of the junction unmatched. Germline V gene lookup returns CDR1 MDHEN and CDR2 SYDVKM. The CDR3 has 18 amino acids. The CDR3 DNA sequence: TGTGCCAGCAGTTTACCAACCATAAACAGGGGGCATTACACTGAAGCTTTCTTT. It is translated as CASSLPTINRGHYTEAFF.

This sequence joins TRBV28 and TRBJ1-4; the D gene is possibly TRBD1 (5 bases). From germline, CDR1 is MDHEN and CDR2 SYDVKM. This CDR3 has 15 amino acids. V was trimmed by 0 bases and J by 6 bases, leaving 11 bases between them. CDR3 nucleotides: TGTGCCAGCAGTTTATGGGGGCCGGGGGATGAAAAACTGTTTTTT. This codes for CASSLWGPGDEKLFF.

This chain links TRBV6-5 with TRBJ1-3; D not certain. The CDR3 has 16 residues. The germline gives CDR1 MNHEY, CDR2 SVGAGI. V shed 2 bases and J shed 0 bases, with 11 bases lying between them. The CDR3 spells CASSYTNRVSGNTIYF. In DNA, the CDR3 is TGTGCCAGCAGTTACACTAACCGGGTCTCTGGAAACACCATATATTTT.

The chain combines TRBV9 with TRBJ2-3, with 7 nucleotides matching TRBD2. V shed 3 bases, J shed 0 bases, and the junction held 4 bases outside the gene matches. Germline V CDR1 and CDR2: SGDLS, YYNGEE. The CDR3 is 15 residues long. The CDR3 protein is CASSESGASTDTQYF. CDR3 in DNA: TGTGCCAGCAGCGAGAGCGGGGCTAGCACAGATACGCAGTATTTT.

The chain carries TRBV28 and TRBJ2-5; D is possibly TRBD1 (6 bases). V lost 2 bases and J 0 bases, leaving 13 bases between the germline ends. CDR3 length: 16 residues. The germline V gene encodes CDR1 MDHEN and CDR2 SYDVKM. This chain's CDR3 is CASSLKTGAYQETQYF. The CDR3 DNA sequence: TGTGCCAGCAGTTTAAAGACAGGAGCCTACCAAGAGACCCAGTACTTC.

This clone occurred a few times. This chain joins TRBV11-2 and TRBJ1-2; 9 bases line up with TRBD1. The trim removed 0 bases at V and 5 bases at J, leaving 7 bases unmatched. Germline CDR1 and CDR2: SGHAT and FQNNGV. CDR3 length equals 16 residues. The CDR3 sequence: CASSLDRDRGLYGYTF. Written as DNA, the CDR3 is TGTGCCAGCAGCTTAGATCGCGACAGGGGGTTGTATGGCTACACCTTC.

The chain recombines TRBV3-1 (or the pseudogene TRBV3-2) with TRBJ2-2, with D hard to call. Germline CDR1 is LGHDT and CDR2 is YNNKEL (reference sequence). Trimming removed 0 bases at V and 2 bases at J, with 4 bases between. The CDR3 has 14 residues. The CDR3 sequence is CASSQDVNTGELFF. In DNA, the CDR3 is TGTGCCAGCAGCCAAGATGTAAACACCGGGGAGCTGTTTTTT.

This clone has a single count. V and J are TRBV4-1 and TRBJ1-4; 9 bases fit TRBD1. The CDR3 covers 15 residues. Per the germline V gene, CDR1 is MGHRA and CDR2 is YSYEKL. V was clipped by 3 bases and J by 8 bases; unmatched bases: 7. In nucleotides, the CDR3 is TGCGCCAGCAGCCAGGTACAGGGGGCCTTCGAAAAACTGTTTTTT. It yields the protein CASSQVQGAFEKLFF.

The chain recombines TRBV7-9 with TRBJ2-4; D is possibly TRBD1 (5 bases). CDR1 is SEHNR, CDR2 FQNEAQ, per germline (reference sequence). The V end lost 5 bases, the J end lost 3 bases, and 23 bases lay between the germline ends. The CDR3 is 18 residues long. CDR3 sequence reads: CASSPGRGKEGVKNIQYF. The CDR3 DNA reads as TGTGCCAGCAGCCCCGGAAGGGGAAAAGAAGGGGTCAAAAACATTCAGTACTTC.

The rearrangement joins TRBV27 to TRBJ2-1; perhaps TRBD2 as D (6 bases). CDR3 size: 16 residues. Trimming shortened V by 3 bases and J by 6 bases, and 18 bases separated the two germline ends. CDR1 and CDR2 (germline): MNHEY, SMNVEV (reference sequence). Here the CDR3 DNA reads TGTGCCAGCAGTTTTCGCGGGATTATGACTAGCAATGAGCAGTTCTTC. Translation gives CASSFRGIMTSNEQFF.

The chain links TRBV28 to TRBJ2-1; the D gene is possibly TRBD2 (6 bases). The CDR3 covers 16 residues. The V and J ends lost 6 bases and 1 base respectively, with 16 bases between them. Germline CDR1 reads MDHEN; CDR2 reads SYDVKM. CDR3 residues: CASSPPLANSYNEQFF. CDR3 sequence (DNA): TGTGCCAGCAGCCCCCCCCTAGCGAATTCCTACAATGAGCAGTTCTTC.

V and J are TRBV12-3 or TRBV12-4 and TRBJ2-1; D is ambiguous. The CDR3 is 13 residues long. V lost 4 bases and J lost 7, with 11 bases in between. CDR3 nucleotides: TGTGCCAGCAGTTCCCCAAAGAGAAATGAGCAGTTCTTC. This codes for CASSSPKRNEQFF.

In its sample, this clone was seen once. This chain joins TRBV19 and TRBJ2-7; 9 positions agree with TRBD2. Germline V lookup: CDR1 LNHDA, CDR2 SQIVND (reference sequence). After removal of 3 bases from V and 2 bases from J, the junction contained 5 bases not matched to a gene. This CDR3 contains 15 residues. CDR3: CASSILAGDAYEQYF. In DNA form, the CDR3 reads TGTGCCAGTAGTATTTTAGCGGGGGACGCCTACGAGCAGTACTTC.

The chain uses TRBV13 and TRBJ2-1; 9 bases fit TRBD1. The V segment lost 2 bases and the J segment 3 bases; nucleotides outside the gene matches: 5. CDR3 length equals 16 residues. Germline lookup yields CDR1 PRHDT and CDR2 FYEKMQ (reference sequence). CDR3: CASSLWGQGGYNEQFF. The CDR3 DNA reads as TGTGCCAGCAGCTTATGGGGACAGGGTGGCTACAATGAGCAGTTCTTC.